What follows are 22 T cell receptor beta chains derived from one specimen sequenced in a study of vaccination effects on CD4 cells after COVID-19. Using immunoSEQ multiplex PCR, the repertoire was profiled, and TCRdb retains in-frame clones only, with some absent. Seen here are 25,000 to 35,000 clones, roughly 68% observed once, and the top ten hold 15% to 20%. Peptide-pool stimulation followed by sequencing identified expanded antigen-specific CD4+ clonotypes in the ViraFEST assay. Subsequent to a culture period of roughly 11 days, CD4+ T cells were isolated. Everyone in the study got two shots of either the BNT162b2 or mRNA-1273 vaccine. Their specific antigens are unknown. The starting material was CD4+ T cells from PBMCs cultured with HCoV-OC43 spike peptides, obtained after COVID-19 vaccination. Described subset: HCoV-OC43 spike overlapping peptide pool stimulation. All receptors derive from a human donor who received a COVID-19 vaccine.

The chain joins TRBV6-1 to TRBJ1-2; 7 nucleotides align to TRBD1. V trimming: 0 bases; J trimming: 3 bases; junction bases outside the gene matches: 7. The CDR3 spans 16 residues. Per the germline V gene, CDR1 is MNHNS and CDR2 is SASEGT. CDR3 nucleotides: TGTGCCAGCAGTGAAGCTCATACGGGACAGTACTATGGCTACACCTTC. Encoded protein: CASSEAHTGQYYGYTF.

CDR3 residues: CASSVVSGVGETQYF. The CDR3 DNA is TGCGCCAGCAGCGTAGTTAGCGGGGTAGGAGAGACCCAGTACTTC. J is TRBJ2-5 and V is TRBV5-1, with 8 bases lining up with TRBD2. Per the germline V gene, CDR1 is SGHRS and CDR2 is YFSETQ. With V trimmed by 4 bases and J by 4 bases, 9 bases remained unmatched. The CDR3 has 15 residues.

The J gene is TRBJ2-5, the V gene TRBV6-5, with D possibly being TRBD2 (6 bases). V was trimmed by 5 bases and J by 5 bases, leaving 12 bases between them. Germline V lookup: CDR1 MNHEY, CDR2 SVGAGI. The CDR3 has 13 residues. CDR3 coding DNA: TGTGCCAGCAGTCGGGACTCTCGGGAGACCCAGTACTTC. It yields the protein CASSRDSRETQYF.

The chain carries TRBV5-6 and TRBJ2-5, with 8 bases aligning to TRBD2. CDR1 is SGHDT and CDR2 is YYEEEE in the germline V gene. Unmatched junction bases numbered 4, after V lost 0 bases and J lost 0 bases. This CDR3 has 16 amino acids. The CDR3: CASSLVSSGYQETQYF. CDR3 DNA: TGTGCCAGCAGCTTGGTTTCTAGCGGGTACCAAGAGACCCAGTACTTC.

The chain uses TRBV5-1 and TRBJ1-4; the D is unclear. The CDR3 spans 15 residues. V lost 0 bases, J lost 7 bases, and 13 bases lay in between. Germline assignment: CDR1 SGHRS and CDR2 YFSETQ. This CDR3 reads CASSLGSFKFEKLFF. CDR3 coding DNA: TGCGCCAGCAGCTTGGGGTCCTTCAAGTTTGAAAAACTGTTTTTT.

The V and J genes are TRBV7-9 and TRBJ2-3; TRBD1 aligns across 7 bases. From germline, CDR1 is SEHNR and CDR2 FQNEAQ (reference sequence). The CDR3 runs 16 residues. With 6 bases clipped from V and 2 bases from J, the junction kept 11 bases outside the gene matches. CDR3 nucleotide sequence: TGTGCCAGCAGACGACCTTCGACAGGGCTCACAGATACGCAGTATTTT. Protein sequence: CASRRPSTGLTDTQYF.

The chain carries TRBV5-5 and TRBJ1-2; no definite D call. Trimming removed 1 base at V and 3 bases at J, with 4 bases between. Germline values: CDR1 SGHKS, CDR2 YYEKEE (reference sequence). CDR3 length equals 12 residues. The CDR3 spells CASSLQHYGYTF. Here the CDR3 DNA reads TGTGCCAGCAGCTTGCAGCACTATGGCTACACCTTC.

V usage is TRBV4-1 and J usage is TRBJ1-1; D is unresolved. Trimming shortened V by 3 bases and J by 4 bases, and 12 bases separated the two germline ends. CDR3 length: 14 amino acids. The germline gives CDR1 MGHRA, CDR2 YSYEKL. This CDR3 reads CASSQTVGSTEAFF. Here the CDR3 DNA reads TGCGCCAGCAGCCAGACTGTAGGGAGCACTGAAGCTTTCTTT.

The gene calls are TRBV9 and TRBJ2-5; tentatively, D is TRBD1 (5 bases). Trimming left V 0 bases short and J 7 bases short, with 7 bases between. The CDR3 extends over 12 amino acids. In germline, CDR1 is SGDLS, CDR2 YYNGEE. CDR3 nucleotides: TGTGCCAGCAGCGTAGAAGGGGTGACCCAGTACTTC. Residues: CASSVEGVTQYF.

The chain combines TRBV16 with TRBJ1-2; no reliable D call. Trimming removed 4 bases from V and 8 bases from J, with 17 bases in between. The CDR3 is made up of 14 amino acids. Germline values: CDR1 KGHSY, CDR2 FQNENV. The CDR3 DNA reads TGTGCCAGCAGCCTCAATTCGGGCACAGAAGGCTACACCTTC. Its translation: CASSLNSGTEGYTF.

J is TRBJ2-7 and V is TRBV13; D gene unclear. Per germline, CDR1 PRHDT and CDR2 FYEKMQ (reference sequence). The CDR3 has 16 residues. Deletions cut 0 bases from V and 3 bases from J, with 15 bases between. This chain's CDR3 is CASSLGASDPNYEQYF. The CDR3 nucleotides read TGTGCCAGCAGCTTAGGGGCCTCAGATCCAAACTACGAGCAGTACTTC.

V gene TRBV11-2 combines with J gene TRBJ2-7; D gene ambiguous. CDR1 and CDR2 from the germline V gene are SGHAT and FQNNGV. The CDR3 totals 12 residues. Trimming removed 3 bases at V and 4 bases at J, with 7 bases between. CDR3 sequence (DNA): TGTGCCAGCAGCTTTTCGAGTTACGAGCAGTACTTC. It codes for CASSFSSYEQYF.

The chain carries TRBV5-1 and TRBJ2-1; weak D call: TRBD1 (5 bases). V was trimmed by 0 bases and J by 8 bases, leaving 12 bases between them. Germline V gene lookup returns CDR1 SGHRS and CDR2 YFSETQ. The CDR3 totals 14 residues. The DNA for the CDR3 is TGCGCCAGCAGCTTGGGACAGCTTGGGGATGAGCAGTTCTTC. Amino acid sequence: CASSLGQLGDEQFF.

This clone was found once. The chain couples TRBV20-1 to TRBJ2-5, with 8 bases aligning to TRBD2. CDR1 and CDR2 (germline): DFQATT, SNEGSKA (reference sequence). J was trimmed by 2 bases and V by 3 bases; bases with no gene match: 8. CDR3 size: 15 residues. This chain's CDR3 is CSASAIAGNQETQYF. CDR3 sequence (DNA): TGCAGTGCTAGTGCGATAGCGGGGAATCAAGAGACCCAGTACTTC.

The V call is TRBV11-2, the J call TRBJ2-1, with 12 bases fitting TRBD2. The CDR3 length is 18 residues. Germline V gene data show CDR1 as SGHAT and CDR2 as FQNNGV. V gave up 5 bases and J gave up 9 bases; unmatched junction bases: 17. The CDR3 DNA reads as TGTGCCAGCAGCCTAAACAGACTAGCGGGAGCGTTAGGAGGTGAGCAGTTCTTC. Translating it yields CASSLNRLAGALGGEQFF.

V is TRBV19 and J is TRBJ1-5, with no clear D. V gave up 5 bases and J gave up 2 bases, with 13 bases separating them. The V gene's germline CDR1 is LNHDA and CDR2 SQIVND (reference sequence). The CDR3 totals 15 residues. CDR3 in DNA: TGTGCCAGTAGTCTGACAACCTTGGGCAATCAGCCCCAGCATTTT. Translated: CASSLTTLGNQPQHF.

The gene calls are TRBV7-2 and TRBJ1-5; 8 bases map to TRBD1. The CDR3 extends over 15 amino acids. CDR1 and CDR2 (germline): SGHTA, FQGNSA. Germline trimming cut 1 base from V and 2 bases from J; bases unmatched to any gene: 1. The CDR3 DNA is TGTGCCAGCAGCTTAGAGACAGGGGGCAATCAGCCCCAGCATTTT. It codes for CASSLETGGNQPQHF.

This chain joins TRBV12-3 or TRBV12-4 and TRBJ2-5; a weak D match, TRBD2 (6 bases). V dropped 2 bases and J dropped 7 bases, with 11 bases sitting between them. CDR3 size: 13 residues. The CDR3 loop is CASSLSGGVTQYF. The CDR3 region has the DNA TGTGCCAGCAGTTTATCGGGCGGGGTGACCCAGTACTTC.

The rearrangement joins TRBV19 to TRBJ1-2; 10 nucleotides align to TRBD1. Trimming at V came to 11 bases and at J to 7 bases, leaving 10 bases not matched to a gene. CDR1 is LNHDA, CDR2 SQIVND, per germline (reference sequence). The CDR3 runs to 13 residues. The CDR3 reads CASFRQGAFGYTF. In DNA form, the CDR3 reads TGTGCCTCCTTCCGACAGGGGGCGTTTGGCTACACCTTC. The full variable domain, rest sourced from reference TRBV19 and TRBJ1-2, is DGGITQSPKYLFRKEGQNVTLSCEQNLNHDAMYWYRQDPGQGLRLIYYSQIVNDFQKGDIAEGYSVSREKKESFPLTVTSAQKNPTAFYLCASFRQGAFGYTFGSGTRLTVV.

The chain is built from TRBV5-1 and TRBJ2-7; TRBD1 matches at 10 bases. Per the germline V gene, CDR1 is SGHRS and CDR2 is YFSETQ. V lost 1 base to trimming and J lost 3 bases; unmatched junction nucleotides: 7. The CDR3 spans 16 residues. CDR3 sequence: CASSLYWDRGGYEQYF. In nucleotides, the CDR3 is TGCGCCAGCAGCTTGTACTGGGACAGGGGAGGCTACGAGCAGTACTTC.

The CDR3 is CASSPLSDRTMNTEAFF. The CDR3 region has the DNA TGTGCCAGCTCACCACTGTCGGACAGAACTATGAACACTGAAGCTTTCTTT. The chain recombines TRBV18 with TRBJ1-1; maybe TRBD1 (6 bases). Germline V CDR1 and CDR2: KGHSH, LQKENI. V lost 1 base to trimming and J lost 0 bases, with 15 bases between them. The CDR3 loop spans 17 amino acids.

This chain uses TRBV5-1 with TRBJ2-2; 16 nucleotides line up with TRBD2. The CDR3 contains 16 residues. V shed 4 bases and J 6 bases; nucleotides not matched to a gene: 3. Germline lookup yields CDR1 SGHRS and CDR2 YFSETQ. CDR3 protein: CASSTGLAGGPGELFF. The CDR3 DNA reads TGCGCCAGCAGCACGGGACTAGCGGGGGGGCCCGGGGAGCTGTTTTTT.